The sequence of this TCR beta chain was determined in a study of response to subunit inactivated influenza vaccine. Notes on the study in general: It was the authors' suggestion that each seasonal influenza vaccination recruits few new T cells.

Comment on this clonotype: The antigen remains undetermined.

Trimming stripped 2 bases from V and 1 base from J, with 12 bases between. The CDR3 extends over 15 amino acids. The germline V gene encodes CDR1 WSHSY and CDR2 SAAADI. Each CDR3 protein gets one entry after TCRdb re-called the RT-PCR reads with MiXCR. The sample holds hundreds of thousands of distinct CDR3 sequences; roughly 12% are singletons and the top ten take roughly 10%. The chain links TRBV10-2 to TRBJ2-7; TRBD1 or TRBD2 may be the D gene (5 bases each). Sequences were derived from PBMCs from blood, sampled on the day of vaccination. The receptor was isolated from a man aged 45-60 years who received an inactivated influenza vaccine. The CDR3 reads CASSERGLRSYEQYF. In nucleotides, the CDR3 is TGCGCCAGCAGTGAGCGGGGCTTAAGATCCTACGAGCAGTACTTC.